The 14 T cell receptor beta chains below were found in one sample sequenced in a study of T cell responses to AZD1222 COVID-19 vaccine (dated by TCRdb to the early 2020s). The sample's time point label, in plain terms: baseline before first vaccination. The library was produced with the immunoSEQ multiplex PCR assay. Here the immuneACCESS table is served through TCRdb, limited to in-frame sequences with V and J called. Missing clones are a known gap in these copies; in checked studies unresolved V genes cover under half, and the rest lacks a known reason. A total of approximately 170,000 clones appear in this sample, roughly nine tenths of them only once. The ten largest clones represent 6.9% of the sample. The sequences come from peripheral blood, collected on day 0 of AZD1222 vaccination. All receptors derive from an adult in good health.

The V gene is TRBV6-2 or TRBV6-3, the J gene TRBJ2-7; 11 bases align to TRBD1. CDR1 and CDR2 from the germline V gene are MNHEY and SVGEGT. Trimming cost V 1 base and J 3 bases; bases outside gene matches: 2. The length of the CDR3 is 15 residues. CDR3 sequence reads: CASSYLGQGVYEQYF. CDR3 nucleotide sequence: TGTGCCAGCAGTTACTTGGGACAGGGGGTCTACGAGCAGTACTTC.

CDR3 protein: CASSKVKRQGGQYV. In DNA, the CDR3 is TGTGCCAGCAGCAAAGTCAAGAGACAGGGGGGGCAGTACGTC. The genes are TRBV21-1 and TRBJ2-7; the table's D call, TRBD1, has no DNA check behind it. TRBV21-1 is listed as a pseudogene. The CDR3 extends over 14 amino acids.

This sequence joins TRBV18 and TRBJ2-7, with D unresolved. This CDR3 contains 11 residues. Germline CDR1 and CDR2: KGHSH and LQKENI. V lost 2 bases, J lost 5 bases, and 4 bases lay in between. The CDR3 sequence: CASSPSHEQYF. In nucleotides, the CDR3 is TGTGCCAGCTCACCATCCCACGAGCAGTACTTC.

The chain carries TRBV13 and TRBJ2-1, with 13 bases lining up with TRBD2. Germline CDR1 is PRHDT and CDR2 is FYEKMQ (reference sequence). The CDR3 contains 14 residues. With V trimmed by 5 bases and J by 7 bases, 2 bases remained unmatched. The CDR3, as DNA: TGTGCCAGCAGCACTAGCGGGGGGGCTAATGAGCAGTTCTTC. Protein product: CASSTSGGANEQFF.

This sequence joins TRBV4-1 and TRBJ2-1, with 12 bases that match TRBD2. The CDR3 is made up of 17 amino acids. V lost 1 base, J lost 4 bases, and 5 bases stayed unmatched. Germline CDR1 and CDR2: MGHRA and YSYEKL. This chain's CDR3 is CASSQGLAGARYNEQFF. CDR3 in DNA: TGCGCCAGCAGCCAAGGACTAGCGGGGGCCCGGTACAATGAGCAGTTCTTC.

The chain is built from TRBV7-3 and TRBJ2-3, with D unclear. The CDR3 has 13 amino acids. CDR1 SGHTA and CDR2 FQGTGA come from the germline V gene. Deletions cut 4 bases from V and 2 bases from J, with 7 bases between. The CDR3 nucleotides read TGTGCCAGCAGCTCCCGCGACACAGATACGCAGTATTTT. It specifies CASSSRDTDTQYF.

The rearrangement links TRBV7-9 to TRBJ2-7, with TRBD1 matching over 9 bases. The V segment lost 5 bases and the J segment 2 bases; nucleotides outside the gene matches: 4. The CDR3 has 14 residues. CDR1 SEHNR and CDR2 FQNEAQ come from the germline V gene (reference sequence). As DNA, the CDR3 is TGTGCCAGCAGCAGCCGGGACAGGGCCTACGAGCAGTACGTC. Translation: CASSSRDRAYEQYV.

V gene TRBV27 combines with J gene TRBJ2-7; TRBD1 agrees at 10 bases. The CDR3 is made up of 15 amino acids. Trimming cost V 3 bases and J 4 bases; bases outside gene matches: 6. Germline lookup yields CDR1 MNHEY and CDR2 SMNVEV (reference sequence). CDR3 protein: CASSFDRDRGYEQYF. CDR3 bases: TGTGCCAGCAGTTTCGACCGGGACAGGGGTTACGAGCAGTACTTC.

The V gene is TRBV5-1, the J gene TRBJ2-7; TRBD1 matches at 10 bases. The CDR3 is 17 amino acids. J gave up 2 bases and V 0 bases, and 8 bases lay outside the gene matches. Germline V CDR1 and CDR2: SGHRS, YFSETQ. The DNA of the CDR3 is TGCGCCAGCAGCTTGGCTCGATCCGGGACAGGGGCCTACGAGCAGTACTTC. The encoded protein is CASSLARSGTGAYEQYF.

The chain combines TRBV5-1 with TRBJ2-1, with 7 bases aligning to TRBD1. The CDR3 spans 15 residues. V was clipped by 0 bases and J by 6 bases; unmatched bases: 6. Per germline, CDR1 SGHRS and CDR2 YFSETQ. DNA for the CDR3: TGCGCCAGCAGCTTGGATCTGGCAGGGGGCAATGAGCAGTTCTTC. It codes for CASSLDLAGGNEQFF. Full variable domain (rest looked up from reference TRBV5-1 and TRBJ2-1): KAGVTQTPRYLIKTRGQQVTLSCSPISGHRSVSWYQQTPGQGLQFLFEYFSETQRNKGNFPGRFSGRQFSNSRSEMNVSTLELGDSALYLCASSLDLAGGNEQFFGPGTRLTVL.

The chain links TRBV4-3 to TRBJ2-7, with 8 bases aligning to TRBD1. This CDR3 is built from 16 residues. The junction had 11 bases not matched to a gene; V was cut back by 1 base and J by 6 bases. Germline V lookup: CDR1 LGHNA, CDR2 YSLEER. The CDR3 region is CASSQGLDRVSVEQYF. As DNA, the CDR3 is TGCGCCAGCAGCCAAGGTCTGGACAGGGTCTCGGTCGAGCAGTACTTC.

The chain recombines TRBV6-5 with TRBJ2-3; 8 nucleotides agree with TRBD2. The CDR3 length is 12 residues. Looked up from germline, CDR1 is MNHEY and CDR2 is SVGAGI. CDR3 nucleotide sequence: TGTGCAAGCGGGGGCCCCACAGATACGCAGTATTTT. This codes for CASGGPTDTQYF.

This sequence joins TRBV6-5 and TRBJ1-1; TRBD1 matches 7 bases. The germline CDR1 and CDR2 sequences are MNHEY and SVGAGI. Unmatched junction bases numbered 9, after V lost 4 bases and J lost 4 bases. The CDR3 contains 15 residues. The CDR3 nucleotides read TGTGCCAGCAGTTTAACGCCGGGACAGAGCACTGAAGCTTTCTTT. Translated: CASSLTPGQSTEAFF.

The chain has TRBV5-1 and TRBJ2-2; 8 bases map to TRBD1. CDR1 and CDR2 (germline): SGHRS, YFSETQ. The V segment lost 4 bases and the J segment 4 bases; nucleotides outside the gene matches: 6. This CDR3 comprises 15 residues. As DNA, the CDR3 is TGCGCCAGCAGCCCCGGACAGGGCAGCACCGGGGAGCTGTTTTTT. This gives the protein CASSPGQGSTGELFF.